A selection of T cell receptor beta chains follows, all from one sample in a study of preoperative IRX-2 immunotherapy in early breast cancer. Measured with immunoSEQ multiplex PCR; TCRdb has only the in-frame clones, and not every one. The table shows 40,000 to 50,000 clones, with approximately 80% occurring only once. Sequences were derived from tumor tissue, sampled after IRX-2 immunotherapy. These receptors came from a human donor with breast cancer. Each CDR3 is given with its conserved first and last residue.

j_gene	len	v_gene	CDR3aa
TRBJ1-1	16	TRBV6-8	CASKWGLNPGNTEAFF
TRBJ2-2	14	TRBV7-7	CASSLRGNTGELFF
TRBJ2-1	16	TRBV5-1	CASSLAIRGGNNEQFF
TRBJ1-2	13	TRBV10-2	CASSESEMNGYTF
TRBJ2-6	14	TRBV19	CASSIDSGANVLTF
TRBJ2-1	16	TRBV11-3	CASSGLAGDPYNEQFF
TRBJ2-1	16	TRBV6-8	CASSYAWDRGSDEQFF
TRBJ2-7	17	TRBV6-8	CASIPRGGGGRTYEQYF
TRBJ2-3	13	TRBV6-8	CASRGAGTDTQYF
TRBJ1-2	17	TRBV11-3	CASSFFGRGNYLYGYTF
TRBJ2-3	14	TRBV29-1	CSVDKDWTADTQYF
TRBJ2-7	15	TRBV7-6	CASRGRNLGSYEQYF
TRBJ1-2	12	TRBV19	CASSSRVPSYTF
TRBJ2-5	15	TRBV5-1	CASNRQPYNQETQYF
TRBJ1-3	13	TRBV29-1	CSGVSGAGNTIYF
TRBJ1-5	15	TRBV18	CASSPDSGVGQPQHF
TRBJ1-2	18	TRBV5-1	CASSLVWSGGAANYGYTF
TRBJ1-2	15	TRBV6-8	CASSYSSDKTYGYTF